The clone carrying this T cell receptor beta chain appeared a few times. Its antigen is still unknown. The data were taken from a study of T cell repertoires in cytomegalovirus infection. Study-level information: Selection of CMV epitopes for the study included recently identified HLA-C-restricted and well-studied HLA-B-restricted ones. Study-level points and caveats: HLA-C-restricted, CMV-specific TCR beta clonotypes were dominant ex vivo.

TCRdb re-called the reads through MiXCR, storing one row per CDR3 protein. The data show about 920,000 distinct CDR3 sequences, approximately 31% seen once. This CDR3 region has 15 residues. V was shortened by 4 bases and J by 2 bases, with 13 bases between the two germline ends. Germline V lookup: CDR1 LNHDA, CDR2 SQIVND (reference sequence). The sequenced sample was cultured CD8+ T cells from PBMCs, obtained from culture after CMV antigen stimulation. This chain uses TRBV19 with TRBJ2-3, with D maybe TRBD1 (5 bases). The source is a human donor in good health (CMV status not recorded). Some clones in this sample may be carry-over from other donors' samples. The CDR3 DNA reads as TGTGCCAGTAGTACCGTAGACAGATTCACAGATACGCAGTATTTT. Protein sequence: CASSTVDRFTDTQYF.